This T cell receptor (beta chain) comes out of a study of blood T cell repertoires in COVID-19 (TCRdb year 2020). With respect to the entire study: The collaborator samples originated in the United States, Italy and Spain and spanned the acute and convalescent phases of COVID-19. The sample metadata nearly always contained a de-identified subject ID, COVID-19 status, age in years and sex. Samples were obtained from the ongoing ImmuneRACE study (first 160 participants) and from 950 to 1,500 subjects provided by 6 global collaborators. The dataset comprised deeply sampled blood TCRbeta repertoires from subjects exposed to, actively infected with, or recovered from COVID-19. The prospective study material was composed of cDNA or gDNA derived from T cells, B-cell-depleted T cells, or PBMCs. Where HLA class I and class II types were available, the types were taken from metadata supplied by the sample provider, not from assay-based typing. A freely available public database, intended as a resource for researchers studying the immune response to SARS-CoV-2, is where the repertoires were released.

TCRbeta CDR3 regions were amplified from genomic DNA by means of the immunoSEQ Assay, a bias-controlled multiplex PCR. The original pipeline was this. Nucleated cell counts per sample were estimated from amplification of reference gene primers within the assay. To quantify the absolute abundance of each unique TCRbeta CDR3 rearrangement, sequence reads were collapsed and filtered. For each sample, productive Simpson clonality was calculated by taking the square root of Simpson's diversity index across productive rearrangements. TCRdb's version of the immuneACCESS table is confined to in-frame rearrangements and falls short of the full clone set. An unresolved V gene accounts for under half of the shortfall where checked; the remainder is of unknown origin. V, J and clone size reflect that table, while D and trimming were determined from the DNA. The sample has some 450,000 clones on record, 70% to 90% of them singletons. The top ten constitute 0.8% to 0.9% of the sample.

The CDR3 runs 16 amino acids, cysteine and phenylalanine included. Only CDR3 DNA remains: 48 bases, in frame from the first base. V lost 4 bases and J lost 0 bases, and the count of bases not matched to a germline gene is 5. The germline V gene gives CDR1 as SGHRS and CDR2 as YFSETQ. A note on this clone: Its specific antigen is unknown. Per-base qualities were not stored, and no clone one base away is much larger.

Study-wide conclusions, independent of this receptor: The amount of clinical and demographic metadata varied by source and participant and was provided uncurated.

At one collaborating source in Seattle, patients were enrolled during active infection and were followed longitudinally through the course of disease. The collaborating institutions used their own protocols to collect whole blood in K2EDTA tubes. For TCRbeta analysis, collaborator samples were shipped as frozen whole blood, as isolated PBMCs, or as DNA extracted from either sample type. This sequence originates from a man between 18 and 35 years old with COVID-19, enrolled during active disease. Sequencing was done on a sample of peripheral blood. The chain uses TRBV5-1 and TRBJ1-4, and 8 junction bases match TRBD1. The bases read TGCGCCAGCAGCCCCTCAGGGGGCGCAACTAATGAAAAACTGTTTTTT. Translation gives CASSPSGGATNEKLFF. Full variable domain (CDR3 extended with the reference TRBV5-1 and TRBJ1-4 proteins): KAGVTQTPRYLIKTRGQQVTLSCSPISGHRSVSWYQQTPGQGLQFLFEYFSETQRNKGNFPGRFSGRQFSNSRSEMNVSTLELGDSALYLCASSPSGGATNEKLFFGSGTQLSVL.